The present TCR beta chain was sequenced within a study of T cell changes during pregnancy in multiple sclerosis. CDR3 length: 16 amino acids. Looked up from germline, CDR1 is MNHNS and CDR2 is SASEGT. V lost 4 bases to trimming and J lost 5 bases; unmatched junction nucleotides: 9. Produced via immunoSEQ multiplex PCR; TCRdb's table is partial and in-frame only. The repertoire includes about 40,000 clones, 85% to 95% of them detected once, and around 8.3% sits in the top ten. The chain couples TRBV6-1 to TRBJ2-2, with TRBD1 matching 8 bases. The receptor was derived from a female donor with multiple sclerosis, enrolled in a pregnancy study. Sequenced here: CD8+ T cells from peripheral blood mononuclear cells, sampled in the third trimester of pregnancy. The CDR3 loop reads CASSADPTGATGELFF. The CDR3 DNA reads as TGTGCCAGCAGTGCCGATCCGACAGGGGCTACCGGGGAGCTGTTTTTT.